A selection of T cell receptor beta chains follows, all from one sample in a study of blood T cell repertoires in COVID-19. The data were produced by immunoSEQ multiplex PCR, yet TCRdb's version contains in-frame clones alone and is incomplete. The data show fewer than 400,000 clones, around 85% seen once. Sequences were obtained from peripheral blood. The receptors derive from a woman aged 18-35 years with acute or convalescent COVID-19. CDR3s include the opening cysteine and the closing phenylalanine or tryptophan. The order of the fields is clone size, J gene, D gene, V gene, CDR3 DNA, CDR3 protein. The D gene is left open where the match is weak. Clone size is stated in some rows and not others, as once, few, many or a class when expanded.

NA | TRBJ1-2 | TRBD1 | TRBV6-5 | TGTGCCAGCACCGTACAGGGGTGGGGCTATGGCTACACCTTC | CASTVQGWGYGYTF
NA | TRBJ1-1 | TRBD1 | TRBV11-2 | TGTGCCAGCAGCCATGGACAGGGAAACACTGAAGCTTTCTTT | CASSHGQGNTEAFF
few | TRBJ2-2 | NA | TRBV5-1 | TGCGCCAGCAGCCCACTAGCGAACACCGGGGAGCTGTTTTTT | CASSPLANTGELFF
NA | TRBJ1-5 | NA | TRBV13 | TGTGCCAGCAGTTTTTGGGGAGAGCATCAGCCCCAGCATTTT | CASSFWGEHQPQHF
once | TRBJ2-7 | NA | TRBV5-4 | TGTGCCAGCAGCTTGATGGCGGGTTCCTACGAGCAGTACTTC | CASSLMAGSYEQYF
once | TRBJ2-2 | NA | TRBV3-1/TRBV3-2 | TGTGCCAGCAGCCCCGACCAGGATTTTAACACCGGGGAGCTGTTTTTT | CASSPDQDFNTGELFF
NA | TRBJ2-2 | TRBD1 | TRBV7-8 | TGTGCCAGCAGCTTGGTGGGGACAGAGGTTGACACCGGGGAGCTGTTTTTT | CASSLVGTEVDTGELFF
NA | TRBJ2-3 | NA | TRBV11-2 | TGTGCCAGCAGCTTAGGACTACCCCCGCAGTATTTT | CASSLGLPPQYF
NA | TRBJ1-2 | NA | TRBV6-6 | TGTGCCAGCAGTTTACCGACAGGAGCTAACTATGGCTACACCTTC | CASSLPTGANYGYTF
few | TRBJ1-5 | TRBD1 | TRBV2 | TGTGCCAGCAGTTGGCACAGGGGGCGCGGCAATCAGCCCCAGCATTTT | CASSWHRGRGNQPQHF
NA | TRBJ1-1 | TRBD1 | TRBV29-1 | TGCAGCGTTGAGAAAACAGGGGGTTCCACTGAAGCTTTCTTT | CSVEKTGGSTEAFF
NA | TRBJ2-7 | NA | TRBV5-1 | TGCGCCAGCAGCTTGAACCCAAGCGGGTCAACCGCCGGCTACGAGCAGTACTTC | CASSLNPSGSTAGYEQYF
NA | TRBJ1-1 | NA | TRBV6-1 | TGTGCCAGCAGTGAGATGGAGGGATGGTCCACTGAAGCTTTCTTT | CASSEMEGWSTEAFF
NA | TRBJ1-1 | NA | TRBV19 | TGTGCCAGTAACAGGTTCCCGAAGGGAACAACTGAAGCTTTCTTT | CASNRFPKGTTEAFF
NA | TRBJ1-5 | NA | TRBV28 | TGTGCCAGCAGTTCGTGGTCTGGGCAGTACAATCAGCCCCAGCATTTT | CASSSWSGQYNQPQHF
NA | TRBJ1-4 | NA | TRBV28 | TGTGCCAGCCGAGACGGAGGAGGTGAAAAACTGTTTTTT | CASRDGGGEKLFF
once | TRBJ2-5 | NA | TRBV6-2/TRBV6-3 | TGTGCCAGCAGTCCAGCAGGCGAGACCCAGTACTTC | CASSPAGETQYF
NA | TRBJ2-1 | NA | TRBV6-5 | TGTGCCAGCAGTTACGGGTCGGGAGAACGCGATGAGCAGTTCTTC | CASSYGSGERDEQFF
once | TRBJ2-7 | NA | TRBV15 | TGTGCCACCAGCAGAGGAGGCGGGCCGACCTACGAGCAGTACTTC | CATSRGGGPTYEQYF
once | TRBJ1-1 | NA | TRBV19 | TGTGCCAGTATCCAGACTGATATGAACACTGAAGCTTTCTTT | CASIQTDMNTEAFF
NA | TRBJ1-4 | TRBD1 | TRBV19 | TGTGCCAGTAAGCCCAGTGAAACAGGGGGAACTAATGAAAAACTGTTTTTT | CASKPSETGGTNEKLFF
NA | TRBJ2-2 | NA | TRBV24-1 | TGTGCCACCAGTGATTTTACAGGCGGGACCGGGGGAAACGGGGAGCTGTTTTTT | CATSDFTGGTGGNGELFF
NA | TRBJ2-7 | TRBD1 | TRBV12-3/TRBV12-4 | TGTGCCAGCAGTTTAGCAGGACAGGGCCCTCAGTACTTC | CASSLAGQGPQYF
NA | TRBJ2-1 | TRBD2 | TRBV9 | TGCACCAGCAGCCCGGGGGGCAATGAGCAGTTCTTC | CTSSPGGNEQFF
once | TRBJ1-1 | NA | TRBV10-1 | TGCGCCAGCAGCAGGTCCGGGAAGGACACTGAAGCTTTCTTT | CASSRSGKDTEAFF
once | TRBJ2-5 | NA | TRBV7-9 | TGTGCCAGCAGCTTAATTGATAGGGGTGGGGAGACCCAGTACTTC | CASSLIDRGGETQYF